These 7 T cell receptor beta chains originate from one sample sequenced in a study of Graves' ophthalmopathy and Graves' hyperthyroidism. Amplified material comprised TCR beta CDR3 regions derived from RNA transcripts. The first-round RT-PCR employed HTBI primers together with the Qiagen OneStep RT-PCR kit. A multiplex PCR was then performed as the second round. A single record per CDR3 protein comes from TCRdb applying MiXCR to the multiplex PCR reads. The sample yields a few hundred thousand distinct CDR3 sequences, 35% to 45% seen once. Sequenced input: peripheral blood or thyroid tissue (not recorded which). All receptors come from an adult man with Graves' hyperthyroidism.

The chain recombines TRBV24-1 with TRBJ2-3; 11 positions match TRBD2. V lost 4 bases to trimming and J lost 1 base; unmatched junction nucleotides: 3. Germline CDR1 KGHDR, CDR2 SFDVKD. The CDR3 has 16 residues. CDR3 sequence: CATSDALAGGTDTQYF. The CDR3 region has the DNA TGTGCCACCAGTGACGCACTAGCGGGGGGCACAGATACGCAGTATTTT.

This clonotype was found a few times. The rearrangement uses TRBV7-2 and TRBJ2-5; possibly TRBD1 or TRBD2 for D (7 bases each). The germline gives CDR1 SGHTA, CDR2 FQGNSA. The length of the CDR3 is 16 residues. V lost 5 bases to trimming and J lost 2 bases, with 18 bases between them. CDR3 protein: CASSRRGGGEQETQYF. The DNA for the CDR3 is TGTGCCAGCAGCCGCAGGGGGGGGGGGGAACAAGAGACCCAGTACTTC.

This clonotype was picked up a small number of times. This chain links TRBV19 with TRBJ1-1; 9 bases match TRBD1. V dropped 1 base and J dropped 11; count of bases not matched to a gene: 14. Germline V gene data show CDR1 as LNHDA and CDR2 as SQIVND (reference sequence). CDR3 size: 16 residues. The CDR3 region has the DNA TGTGCCAGTAGTATAGGTCCGGGACAGGGTTTAATTAAGGCTTTCTTT. Residues: CASSIGPGQGLIKAFF.

In DNA, the CDR3 is TGTGCCAGCAGCACCCCGGATCTAAGCACAGATACGCAGTATTTT. Protein sequence: CASSTPDLSTDTQYF. V is TRBV7-9 and J is TRBJ2-3; D is unclear. CDR3 length: 15 residues. V lost 5 bases and J 0 bases, leaving 12 bases between the germline ends. Germline V gene lookup returns CDR1 SEHNR and CDR2 FQNEAQ (reference sequence).

This clonotype showed up many times. This rearrangement joins TRBV3-1 to TRBJ1-1; TRBD1 agrees at 8 bases. Germline V gives CDR1 LGHDT, CDR2 YNNKEL (reference sequence). V shed 6 bases and J 1 base; nucleotides not matched to a gene: 4. The length of the CDR3 is 14 residues. The CDR3 DNA sequence: TGTGCCAGCAGTAGGACAGGGCCGAACACTGAAGCTTTCTTT. It encodes CASSRTGPNTEAFF.

This clonotype appeared a few times. The chain is built from TRBV25-1 and TRBJ2-3; 9 bases line up with TRBD1. Trimming at V came to 5 bases and at J to 3 bases, leaving 6 bases not matched to a gene. Germline V gene data show CDR1 as MGHDK and CDR2 as SYGVNS. CDR3 size: 15 residues. The CDR3 reads CASSPNRGRTDTQYF. DNA for the CDR3: TGTGCCAGCAGTCCGAACAGGGGGCGAACAGATACGCAGTATTTT.

This clonotype was seen only a few times. The chain is built from TRBV3-1 and TRBJ1-2, with D tentatively TRBD1 (5 bases). V lost 1 base to trimming and J lost 1 base, with 7 bases between them. The V gene's germline CDR1 is LGHDT and CDR2 YNNKEL (reference sequence). There are 14 residues in the CDR3. The CDR3 reads CASSQGTFNYGYTF. The CDR3 DNA follows: TGTGCCAGCAGCCAAGGGACATTTAACTATGGCTACACCTTC.